This record covers a single T cell receptor (beta chain). The study ran its PCR with 60 Vbeta and 13 Jbeta primers. Clones were sequenced by immunoSEQ multiplex PCR, and TCRdb holds only the in-frame ones, with some missing. Listed are 130,000 to 150,000 clones; 1.5% to 2% falls within the top ten. The data derive from a study of cytomegalovirus exposure and HLA in healthy donors. Input material: PBMCs. This sequence originates from a woman in her forties or fifties in good health and CMV-seronegative.

CDR3 nucleotide sequence: TGTGCCAGCAGTGTCCCACAGGGGGCTGATGAAAAACTGTTTTTT. Translating gives CASSVPQGADEKLFF. The chain links TRBV28 to TRBJ1-4, with 9 bases identical to TRBD1. From germline, CDR1 is MDHEN and CDR2 SYDVKM. This CDR3 is 15 amino acids long. V was pared by 5 bases and J by 6 bases, with 7 bases of the junction left unmatched.